What follows describes a single TCR beta chain. The antigen is undetermined. It was with 60 Vbeta and 13 Jbeta primers that the PCR ran. Using immunoSEQ multiplex PCR, the repertoire was profiled, and TCRdb retains in-frame clones only, with some absent. The sample has about 120,000 clones; about three quarters are singletons. The entry originates in a study of cytomegalovirus exposure and HLA in healthy donors. Whereas donors were nominally healthy upon sampling, unrecorded immune exposures were probable. General observations from the study: It was assumed in the presence/absence analyses that sequencing depth was roughly uniform across donors.

Trimming left V 6 bases short and J 0 bases short, with 5 bases between. CDR3 length: 13 residues. Germline assignment: CDR1 MNHEY and CDR2 SVGAGI. The receptor was derived from a woman aged 60-70 years in good health and CMV-seropositive. The chain joins TRBV6-5 to TRBJ2-2; D not resolved. The specimen was PBMCs. CDR3 in amino acids: CASRTPNTGELFF. CDR3 DNA: TGTGCCAGCAGGACACCGAACACCGGGGAGCTGTTTTTT.